Each of the 14 T cell receptor beta chains below was sequenced from the same sample in a study of T-cell reconstitution after alpha-beta-depleted transplantation in children. The TCRbeta library was prepared with unique molecular identifiers. MiXCR, run by TCRdb on the PCR reads, gives a single entry per CDR3 protein. The table shows about 230,000 distinct CDR3 sequences, with 7.5% to 10% occurring only once. This specimen consisted of PBMCs from the stem cell graft donor, obtained from the stem cell graft. The receptor set was obtained from a human donor who donated a stem cell graft to a child with SCID.

This clonotype has ten or more counts. The chain joins TRBV6-5 to TRBJ2-6; D call uncertain. CDR3 size: 19 residues. The germline V gene encodes CDR1 MNHEY and CDR2 SVGAGI. V dropped 0 bases and J dropped 4 bases, with 19 bases sitting between them. The CDR3: CASSYSPPSIGSGANVLTF. The CDR3 DNA follows: TGTGCCAGCAGTTACTCGCCTCCTTCCATCGGCTCAGGGGCCAACGTCCTGACTTTC.

In its sample, this clonotype was seen many times. The chain carries TRBV12-3 or TRBV12-4 and TRBJ2-2, with TRBD1 matching 7 bases. CDR3 length: 15 amino acids. The J segment lost 6 bases and the V segment lost 6 bases, leaving 10 bases of the junction unmatched. The CDR3 sequence is CASSPGQFAAGELFF. For the CDR3, the DNA is TGTGCCAGCAGCCCGGGACAGTTTGCCGCCGGGGAGCTGTTTTTT.

This clonotype was seen many times. The genes are TRBV3-1 and TRBJ1-6, with D uncertain. There are 13 residues in the CDR3. Trimming left V 3 bases short and J 7 bases short, with 7 bases between. The germline gives CDR1 LGHDT, CDR2 YNNKEL (reference sequence). The CDR3 DNA sequence: TGTGCCAGCAGCCATTACGGGAATTCACCCCTCCACTTT. Encoded protein: CASSHYGNSPLHF.

This clonotype was seen many times. This chain connects TRBV6-5 to TRBJ1-1, with D tentatively TRBD1 (5 bases). The CDR3 has 15 residues. Trimming pared 0 bases from V and 0 bases from J, leaving 8 bases between. The germline CDR1 and CDR2 sequences are MNHEY and SVGAGI. The CDR3 protein is CASSYSTGMNTEAFF. CDR3 coding DNA: TGTGCCAGCAGTTACTCAACAGGAATGAACACTGAAGCTTTCTTT.

The gene calls are TRBV12-5 and TRBJ1-5; 11 bases align to TRBD1. The CDR3 has 18 residues. With V trimmed by 3 bases and J by 6 bases, 13 bases remained unmatched. CDR1 and CDR2 (germline): LGHNT, FRNRAP. For the CDR3, the DNA is TGTGCTAGTGGTTTATCCGGGACAGGGGGTTTTTTGTTTCAGCCCCAGCATTTT. Protein product: CASGLSGTGGFLFQPQHF.

This clonotype was counted many times. CDR3 residues: CASSWADWTYNEQFF. The CDR3 bases are TGTGCCAGCAGTTGGGCAGATTGGACCTACAATGAGCAGTTCTTC. This sequence joins TRBV27 and TRBJ2-1; D unclear. Between the trimmed V and J ends, which lost 4 bases and 2 bases, there was a span of 12 bases. Germline V gene lookup returns CDR1 MNHEY and CDR2 SMNVEV (reference sequence). CDR3 length: 15 residues.

This clonotype was seen repeatedly, ten times or more. The genes are TRBV7-9 and TRBJ1-1, with 7 bases aligning to TRBD1. With V trimmed by 3 bases and J by 8 bases, 12 bases remained unmatched. This CDR3 is built from 15 residues. Looked up from germline, CDR1 is SEHNR and CDR2 is FQNEAQ (reference sequence). DNA for the CDR3: TGTGCCAGCAGCTTTACGACAGGGAAGGAGACAGAAGCTTTCTTT. Its translation: CASSFTTGKETEAFF.

This clonotype was counted at least ten times. The chain carries TRBV6-2 or TRBV6-3 and TRBJ2-7, with D possibly TRBD1 on 6 matching bases. Per the germline V gene, CDR1 is MNHEY and CDR2 is SVGEGT. V dropped 2 bases and J dropped 2 bases, with 13 bases sitting between them. The CDR3 sequence is 15 residues long. The CDR3 bases are TGTGCCAGCAGTTACGTCCCAGGGGTAACCTACGAGCAGTACTTC. Its translation: CASSYVPGVTYEQYF.

Ten or more counts support this clonotype. V gene TRBV12-3 or TRBV12-4 combines with J gene TRBJ2-7; TRBD1 matches at 9 bases. Losses at the gene ends were 3 bases for V and 2 bases for J; bases not matched to a gene: 2. This CDR3 region has 14 residues. The CDR3 protein is CASSFRDRAYEQYF. Here the CDR3 DNA reads TGTGCCAGCAGTTTCCGGGACAGGGCCTACGAGCAGTACTTC.

Many counts were recorded for this clonotype. The genes are TRBV5-1 and TRBJ2-1; D possibly matches TRBD1 or TRBD2 (5 bases each). V lost 3 bases to trimming and J lost 3 bases, with 10 bases between them. Per the germline V gene, CDR1 is SGHRS and CDR2 is YFSETQ. The CDR3 is made up of 14 amino acids. The CDR3 sequence is CASSSGTGYNEQFF. CDR3 sequence (DNA): TGCGCCAGCAGCTCTGGGACGGGCTACAATGAGCAGTTCTTC.

In DNA, the CDR3 is TGTGCCTGGGATGGACAGGAGCTGGGCGAGCAGTACTTC. Translation: CAWDGQELGEQYF. V gene TRBV30 combines with J gene TRBJ2-7; TRBD1 agrees at 7 bases. V lost 5 bases to trimming and J lost 6 bases; unmatched junction nucleotides: 10. Germline assignment: CDR1 GTSNPN and CDR2 SVGIG (reference sequence). The CDR3 is made up of 13 amino acids.

This clonotype has more than one count but fewer than ten. The CDR3, as DNA: TGCGCCAGCAGCTTGGCCGGGACGACAGAGGAGCCCCAGCATTTT. Encoded protein: CASSLAGTTEEPQHF. The chain employs TRBV5-1 and TRBJ1-5; D possibly corresponds to TRBD1 (5 bases). The germline CDR1 and CDR2 sequences are SGHRS and YFSETQ. Trimming stripped 0 bases from V and 8 bases from J, with 15 bases between. The CDR3 runs to 15 residues. The full variable domain, rest sourced from reference TRBV5-1 and TRBJ1-5, is KAGVTQTPRYLIKTRGQQVTLSCSPISGHRSVSWYQQTPGQGLQFLFEYFSETQRNKGNFPGRFSGRQFSNSRSEMNVSTLELGDSALYLCASSLAGTTEEPQHFGDGTRLSIL.

This rearrangement joins TRBV18 to TRBJ1-5; D remains ambiguous. The CDR3 contains 13 residues. Germline loops: CDR1 KGHSH, CDR2 LQKENI. V gave up 0 bases and J gave up 9 bases, with 9 bases separating them. CDR3 DNA sequence: TGTGCCAGCTCACCACCGTCCTCGGGGCCCCAGCATTTT. Protein product: CASSPPSSGPQHF.

The gene calls are TRBV2 and TRBJ2-2; TRBD1 matches at 10 bases. CDR1 and CDR2 from the germline V gene are SNHLY and FYNNEI. The CDR3 extends over 18 amino acids. V was pared by 8 bases and J by 7 bases, with 19 bases of the junction left unmatched. The CDR3 sequence: CASCLAATWTGGRGELFF. The CDR3 nucleotides read TGTGCCAGCTGTTTAGCCGCGACTTGGACAGGGGGGCGCGGGGAGCTGTTTTTT.